This T cell receptor beta chain was documented in a study of T cells after yellow fever vaccination. Conversion of TCR transcripts into cDNA relied on 5'RACE template switching, which added a universal primer site and UMIs. MiXCR was run by TCRdb on the 5' RACE reads, yielding one entry per CDR3 protein. The sample consists of some 350,000 distinct CDR3 sequences, more than 5.5% of them appearing once. CDR1 MDHEN and CDR2 SYDVKM come from the germline V gene. Trimming at V came to 2 bases and at J to 6 bases, leaving 9 bases not matched to a gene. CDR3 size: 16 residues. J is TRBJ2-4 and V is TRBV28, with 8 bases matching TRBD1. This receptor was taken from a man aged 25 to 45 who received the YFV17D yellow fever vaccine. Specimen: PBMCs, collected 5 days after the yellow fever booster vaccination. The CDR3 DNA is TGTGCCAGCAGTTTAGGAGCAGGGGGCATCGGAAACATTCAGTACTTC. Translation gives CASSLGAGGIGNIQYF.